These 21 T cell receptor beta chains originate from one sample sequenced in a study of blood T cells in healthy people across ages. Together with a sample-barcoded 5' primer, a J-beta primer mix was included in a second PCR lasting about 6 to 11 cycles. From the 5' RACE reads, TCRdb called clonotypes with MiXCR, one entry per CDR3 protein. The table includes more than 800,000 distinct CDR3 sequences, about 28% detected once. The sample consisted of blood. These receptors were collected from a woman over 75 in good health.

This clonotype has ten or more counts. As DNA, the CDR3 is TGCGCCAGCAGCCAAGGTCCCTATCCTAGCGGGGGGAACAATGAGCAGTTCTTC. Amino acid sequence: CASSQGPYPSGGNNEQFF. The gene calls are TRBV4-3 and TRBJ2-1; the match to TRBD2 covers 11 bases. Trimming at V came to 1 base and at J to 5 bases, leaving 10 bases not matched to a gene. This CDR3 is built from 18 residues. Germline V CDR1 and CDR2: LGHNA, YSLEER.

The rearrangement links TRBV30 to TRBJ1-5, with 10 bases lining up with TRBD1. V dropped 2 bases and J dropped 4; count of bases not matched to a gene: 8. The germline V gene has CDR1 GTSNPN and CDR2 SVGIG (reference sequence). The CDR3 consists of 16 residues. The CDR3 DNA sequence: TGTGCCTGGAGTCTCCAGGGACAGGGGCTTAATCAGCCCCAGCATTTT. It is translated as CAWSLQGQGLNQPQHF. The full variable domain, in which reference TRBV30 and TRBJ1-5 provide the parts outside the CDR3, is SQTIHQWPATLVQPVGSPLSLECTVEGTSNPNLYWYRQAAGRGLQLLFYSVGIGQISSEVPQNLSASRPQDRQFILSSKKLLLSDSGFYLCAWSLQGQGLNQPQHFGDGTRLSIL.

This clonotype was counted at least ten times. Written as DNA, the CDR3 is TGCGCCAGCAGCTTCGGGACAGGGACAGCAGATACGCAGTATTTT. Its translation: CASSFGTGTADTQYF. V is TRBV5-1 and J is TRBJ2-3, with 9 bases fitting TRBD1. CDR1 and CDR2 from the germline V gene are SGHRS and YFSETQ. The CDR3 covers 15 residues. V lost 2 bases, J lost 4 bases, and 5 bases stayed unmatched. Variable domain in full (rest from reference TRBV5-1 and TRBJ2-3): KAGVTQTPRYLIKTRGQQVTLSCSPISGHRSVSWYQQTPGQGLQFLFEYFSETQRNKGNFPGRFSGRQFSNSRSEMNVSTLELGDSALYLCASSFGTGTADTQYFGPGTRLTVL.

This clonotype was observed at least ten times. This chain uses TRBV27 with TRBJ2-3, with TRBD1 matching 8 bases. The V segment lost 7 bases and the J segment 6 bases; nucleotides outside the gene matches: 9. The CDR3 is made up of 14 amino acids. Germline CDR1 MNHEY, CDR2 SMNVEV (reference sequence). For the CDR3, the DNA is TGTGCCAGCACGTCTTCAGGGGGCGAGGATACGCAGTATTTT. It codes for CASTSSGGEDTQYF.

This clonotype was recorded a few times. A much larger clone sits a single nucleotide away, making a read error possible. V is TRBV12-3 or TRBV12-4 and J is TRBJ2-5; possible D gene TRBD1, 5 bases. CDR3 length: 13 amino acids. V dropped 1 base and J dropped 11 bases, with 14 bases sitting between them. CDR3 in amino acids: CASSLGTSRKQYF. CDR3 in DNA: TGTGCCAGCAGTTTAGGGACATCGAGAAAGCAGTACTTC.

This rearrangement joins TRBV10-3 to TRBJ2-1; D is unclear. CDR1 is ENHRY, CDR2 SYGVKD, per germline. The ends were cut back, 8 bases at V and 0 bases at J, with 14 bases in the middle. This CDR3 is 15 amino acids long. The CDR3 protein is CAIANTDHSYNEQFF. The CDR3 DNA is TGTGCCATCGCTAATACCGACCACTCCTACAATGAGCAGTTCTTC.

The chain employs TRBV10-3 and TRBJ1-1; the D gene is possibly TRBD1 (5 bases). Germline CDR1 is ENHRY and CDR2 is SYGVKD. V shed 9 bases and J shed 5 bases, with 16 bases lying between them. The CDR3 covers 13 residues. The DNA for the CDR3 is TGTGCCATGCCTCAGGGTTCAAATACTGAAGCTTTCTTT. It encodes CAMPQGSNTEAFF.

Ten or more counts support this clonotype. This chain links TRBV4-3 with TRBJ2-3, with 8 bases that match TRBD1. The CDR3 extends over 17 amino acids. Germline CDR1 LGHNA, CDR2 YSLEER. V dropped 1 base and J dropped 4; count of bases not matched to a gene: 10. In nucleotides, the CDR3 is TGCGCCAGCAGCCAAGTTGTCGGACAGGGTAGCCCAGATACGCAGTATTTT. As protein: CASSQVVGQGSPDTQYF.

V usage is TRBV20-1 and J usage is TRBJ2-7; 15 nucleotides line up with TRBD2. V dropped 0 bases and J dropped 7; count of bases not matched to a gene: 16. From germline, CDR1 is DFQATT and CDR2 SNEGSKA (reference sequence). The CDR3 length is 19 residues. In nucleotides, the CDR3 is TGCAGTGCTAGAGATCGGGGACTAGCGGGGGGCCAATCATACAATGAGCAGTACTTC. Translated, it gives CSARDRGLAGGQSYNEQYF.

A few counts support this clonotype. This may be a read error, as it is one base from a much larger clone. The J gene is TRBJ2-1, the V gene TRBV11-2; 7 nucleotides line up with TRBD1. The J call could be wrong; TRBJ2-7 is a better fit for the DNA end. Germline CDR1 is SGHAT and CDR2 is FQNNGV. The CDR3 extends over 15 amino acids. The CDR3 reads CASSLGTGVYNEQYF. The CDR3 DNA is TGTGCCAGCAGCTTAGGAACAGGGGTCTACAATGAGCAGTACTTC.

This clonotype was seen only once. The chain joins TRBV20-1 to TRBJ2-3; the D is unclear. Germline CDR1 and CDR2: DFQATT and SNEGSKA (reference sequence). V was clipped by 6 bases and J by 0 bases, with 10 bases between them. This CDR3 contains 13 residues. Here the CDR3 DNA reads TGCAGTGCAATCCAGCCTAGCACAGATACGCAGTATTTT. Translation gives CSAIQPSTDTQYF.

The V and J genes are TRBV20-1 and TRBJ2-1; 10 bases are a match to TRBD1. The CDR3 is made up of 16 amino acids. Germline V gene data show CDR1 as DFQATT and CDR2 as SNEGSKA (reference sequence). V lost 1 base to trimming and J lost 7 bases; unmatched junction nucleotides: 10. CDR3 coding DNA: TGCAGTGCTAGAGGGACCGGGACAGGGGATTCAAATGAGCAGTTCTTC. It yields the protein CSARGTGTGDSNEQFF.

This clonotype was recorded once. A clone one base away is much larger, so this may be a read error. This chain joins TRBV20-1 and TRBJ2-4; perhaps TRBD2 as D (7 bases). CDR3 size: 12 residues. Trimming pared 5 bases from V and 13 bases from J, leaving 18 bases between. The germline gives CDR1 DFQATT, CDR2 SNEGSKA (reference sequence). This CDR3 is CSAGRGGNEQYF. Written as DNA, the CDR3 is TGCAGTGCTGGAAGGGGGGGTAATGAGCAGTACTTC.

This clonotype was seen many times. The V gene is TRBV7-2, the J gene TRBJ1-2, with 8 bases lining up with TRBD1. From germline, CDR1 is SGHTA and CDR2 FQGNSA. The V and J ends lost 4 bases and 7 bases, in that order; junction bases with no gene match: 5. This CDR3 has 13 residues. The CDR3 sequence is CASSSGQGGGYTF. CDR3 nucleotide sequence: TGTGCCAGCAGCTCCGGACAGGGCGGTGGCTACACCTTC.

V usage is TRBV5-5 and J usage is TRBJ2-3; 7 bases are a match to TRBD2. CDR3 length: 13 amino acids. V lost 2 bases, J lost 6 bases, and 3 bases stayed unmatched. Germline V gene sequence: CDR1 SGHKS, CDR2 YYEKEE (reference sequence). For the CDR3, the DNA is TGTGCCAGCAGCTTCACTAGCGAGGATACGCAGTATTTT. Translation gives CASSFTSEDTQYF.

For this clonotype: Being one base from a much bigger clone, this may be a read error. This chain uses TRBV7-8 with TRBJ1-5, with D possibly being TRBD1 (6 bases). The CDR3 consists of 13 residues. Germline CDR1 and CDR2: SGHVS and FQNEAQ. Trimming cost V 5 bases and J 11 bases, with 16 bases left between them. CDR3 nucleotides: TGTGCCAGCAGCAGAGGGGGTGGGCAGTCCCAGCATTTT. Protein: CASSRGGGQSQHF.

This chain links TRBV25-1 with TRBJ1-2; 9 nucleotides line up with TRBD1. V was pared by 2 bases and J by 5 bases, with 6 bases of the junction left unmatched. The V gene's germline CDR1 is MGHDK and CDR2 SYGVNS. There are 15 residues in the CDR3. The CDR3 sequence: CASSEPGQGKYGYTF. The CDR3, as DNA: TGTGCCAGCAGTGAACCCGGACAGGGGAAGTATGGCTACACCTTC.

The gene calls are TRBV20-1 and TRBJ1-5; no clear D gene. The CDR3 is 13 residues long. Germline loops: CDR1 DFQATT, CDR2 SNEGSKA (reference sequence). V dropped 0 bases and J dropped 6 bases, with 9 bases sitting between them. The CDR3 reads CSARDQKGQPQHF. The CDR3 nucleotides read TGCAGTGCTAGAGATCAAAAGGGTCAGCCCCAGCATTTT.

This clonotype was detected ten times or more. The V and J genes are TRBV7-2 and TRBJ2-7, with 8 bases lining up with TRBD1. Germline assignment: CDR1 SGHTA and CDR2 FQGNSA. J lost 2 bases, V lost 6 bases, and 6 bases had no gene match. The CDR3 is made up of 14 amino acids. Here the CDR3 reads CASRTQGATYEQYF. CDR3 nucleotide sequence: TGTGCCAGCAGGACCCAGGGGGCTACCTACGAGCAGTACTTC.

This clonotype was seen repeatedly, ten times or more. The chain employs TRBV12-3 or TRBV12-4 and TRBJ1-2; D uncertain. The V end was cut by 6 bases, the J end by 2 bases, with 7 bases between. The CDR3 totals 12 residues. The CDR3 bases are TGTGCCAGCAGCCGACACAACTATGGCTACACCTTC. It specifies CASSRHNYGYTF.

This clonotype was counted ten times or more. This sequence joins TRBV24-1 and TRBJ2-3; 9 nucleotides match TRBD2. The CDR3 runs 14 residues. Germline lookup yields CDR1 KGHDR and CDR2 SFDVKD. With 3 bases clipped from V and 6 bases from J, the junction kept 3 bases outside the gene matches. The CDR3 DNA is TGTGCCACCAGTGATCCTAGCGGGGCGGATACGCAGTATTTT. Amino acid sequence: CATSDPSGADTQYF.